Each of the 16 T cell receptor beta chains below was sequenced from the same sample in a study of shared clonotypes between healthy human individuals. Positively selected for CCR7, the CD45RO-negative cells used as naive CD8 cells excluded terminally differentiated effector memory CD45RA+ cells. Data came from immunoSEQ multiplex PCR; TCRdb stores just in-frame clones and leaves some out. Of more than 2 million clones listed, roughly 95% are singletons. The specimen was naive CD8+ T cells from PBMCs. All receptors derive from a man between 18 and 35 years old in good health. Some clones in this sample may be carry-over from other donors' samples.

J is TRBJ1-2 and V is TRBV7-2; D is undetermined. The CDR3 has 13 residues. Germline lookup yields CDR1 SGHTA and CDR2 FQGNSA. Between the trimmed V and J ends, which lost 4 bases and 8 bases, there was a span of 14 bases. This CDR3 is CASSSPPGRGYTF. For the CDR3, the DNA is TGTGCCAGCAGCTCCCCGCCCGGGCGGGGCTACACCTTC.

The chain couples TRBV28 to TRBJ1-2, with 7 bases matching TRBD1. The CDR3 runs to 16 residues. V lost 6 bases and J lost 5; bases outside the gene matches: 15. Germline CDR1 is MDHEN and CDR2 is SYDVKM. The DNA of the CDR3 is TGTGCCAGCAGCCCTGACCTGCCCACAGGGGAGTATGGCTACACCTTC. Its translation is CASSPDLPTGEYGYTF.

This clone was counted a single time. The chain combines TRBV10-3 with TRBJ2-2; 10 positions agree with TRBD2. The J segment lost 2 bases and the V segment lost 2 bases, leaving 11 bases of the junction unmatched. The CDR3 length is 19 residues. Germline CDR1 and CDR2: ENHRY and SYGVKD. The CDR3 loop reads CAISEGVGLADQNTGELFF. Written as DNA, the CDR3 is TGTGCCATCAGTGAGGGGGTTGGACTAGCGGACCAAAACACCGGGGAGCTGTTTTTT.

The J gene is TRBJ2-7, the V gene TRBV27; TRBD1 aligns across 7 bases. The CDR3 runs 15 residues. CDR1 and CDR2 from the germline V gene are MNHEY and SMNVEV (reference sequence). Trimming at V came to 2 bases and at J to 2 bases, leaving 6 bases not matched to a gene. The CDR3: CASSLGTEETYEQYF. CDR3 bases: TGTGCCAGCAGTTTAGGGACAGAGGAAACCTACGAGCAGTACTTC.

The chain has TRBV6-4 and TRBJ2-1; D gene uncertain. The CDR3 covers 12 residues. The germline CDR1 and CDR2 sequences are MRHNA and SNTAGT. V was trimmed by 5 bases and J by 8 bases, leaving 10 bases between them. The CDR3 region is CASSWAADEQFF. The CDR3 region has the DNA TGTGCCAGCAGTTGGGCGGCGGATGAGCAGTTCTTC.

The J gene is TRBJ1-2, the V gene TRBV10-3; D is undetermined. The CDR3 consists of 14 residues. Trimming took off 3 bases at V and 6 bases at J, with 14 bases between the two ends. Germline loops: CDR1 ENHRY, CDR2 SYGVKD. DNA of the CDR3: TGTGCCATCAGTGATCAGGAGGAAGTACATGGCTACACCTTC. It encodes CAISDQEEVHGYTF.

This sequence joins TRBV7-8 and TRBJ2-2; 9 nucleotides align to TRBD2. The V gene end was trimmed by 0 bases and the J gene end by 7 bases; junction bases not matched to a gene: 6. The CDR3 runs to 16 residues. Germline lookup yields CDR1 SGHVS and CDR2 FQNEAQ. The CDR3 DNA reads as TGTGCCAGCAGCTTAGCGCTGGCGGGAGGGAACGGGGAGCTGTTTTTT. Protein product: CASSLALAGGNGELFF.

The rearrangement links TRBV10-2 to TRBJ2-7; 11 bases match TRBD2. The CDR3 totals 15 residues. The ends lost 6 bases at V and 2 bases at J; junction bases unmatched: 6. The germline CDR1 and CDR2 sequences are WSHSY and SAAADI. CDR3 in DNA: TGCGCCAGCAGGGTGACTAGCGGGGTAACCTACGAGCAGTACTTC. It specifies CASRVTSGVTYEQYF.

The V gene is TRBV16, the J gene TRBJ2-7; 7 bases line up with TRBD1. This CDR3 contains 15 residues. The germline V gene encodes CDR1 KGHSY and CDR2 FQNENV. The ends lost 1 base at V and 3 bases at J; junction bases unmatched: 6. The CDR3 DNA is TGTGCCAGCAGCCAATTAGGGGACAGCTACTACGAGCAGTACTTC. Its protein product is CASSQLGDSYYEQYF. Based on the CDR3 plus reference TRBV16 and TRBJ2-7, the full variable domain is GEEVAQTPKHLVRGEGQKAKLYCAPIKGHSYVFWYQQVLKNEFKFLISFQNENVFDETGMPKERFSAKCLPNSPCSLEIQATKLEDSAVYFCASSQLGDSYYEQYFGPGTRLTVT.

CDR3: CASSESGGRRAGELFF. CDR3 DNA sequence: TGTGCCAGCAGTGAATCTGGGGGGCGAAGGGCCGGGGAGCTGTTTTTT. The chain joins TRBV2 to TRBJ2-2, with D perhaps assigned TRBD1 or TRBD2 (6 bases each). V was pared by 2 bases and J by 6 bases, with 16 bases between. This CDR3 has 16 residues. Germline V gene sequence: CDR1 SNHLY, CDR2 FYNNEI.

This clone came up once. The chain carries TRBV7-6 and TRBJ1-5; no reliable D call. The CDR3 is 16 amino acids. CDR1 is SGHVS, CDR2 FNYEAQ, per germline. V lost 5 bases, J lost 6 bases, and 20 bases lay in between. CDR3 protein: CASSPIRVRLAQPQHF. CDR3 nucleotides: TGTGCCAGCAGCCCTATAAGGGTCCGGCTCGCTCAGCCCCAGCATTTT.

The chain recombines TRBV10-3 with TRBJ2-7; perhaps D is TRBD1 or TRBD2 (5 bases each). CDR1 is ENHRY and CDR2 is SYGVKD in the germline V gene. The V and J ends lost 4 bases and 0 bases respectively, with 16 bases between them. CDR3 size: 16 residues. The CDR3 DNA reads TGTGCCATCAGTGGTGGGGGACGGCCTAGCTCCTACGAGCAGTACTTC. Translating it yields CAISGGGRPSSYEQYF.

The V and J genes are TRBV7-9 and TRBJ2-1; 12 bases line up with TRBD2. Unmatched junction bases numbered 4, after V lost 5 bases and J lost 5 bases. This CDR3 is built from 15 residues. Germline CDR1 SEHNR, CDR2 FQNEAQ (reference sequence). Here the CDR3 reads CASSATSGSDNEQFF. For the CDR3, the DNA is TGTGCCAGCAGCGCGACTAGCGGGAGCGACAATGAGCAGTTCTTC.

This chain uses TRBV15 with TRBJ2-2; perhaps TRBD1 as D (6 bases). Trimming took off 4 bases at V and 1 base at J, with 16 bases between the two ends. The CDR3 extends over 17 amino acids. Germline values: CDR1 LNHNV, CDR2 YYDKDF (reference sequence). CDR3 sequence reads: CATSKGDGSMNTGELFF. The CDR3 nucleotides read TGTGCCACCAGCAAGGGGGACGGTTCGATGAACACCGGGGAGCTGTTTTTT.

This clone has only a few counts. The chain recombines TRBV5-1 with TRBJ1-4; 7 nucleotides align to TRBD1. CDR1 and CDR2 from the germline V gene are SGHRS and YFSETQ. CDR3 length: 15 amino acids. V shed 3 bases and J 2 bases; nucleotides not matched to a gene: 4. CDR3 bases: TGCGCCAGCAGCTGGACAGGAGGCACTAATGAAAAACTGTTTTTT. This encodes CASSWTGGTNEKLFF.

The chain carries TRBV10-3 and TRBJ2-5; 10 nucleotides line up with TRBD1. Looked up from germline, CDR1 is ENHRY and CDR2 is SYGVKD. V was clipped by 3 bases and J by 4 bases; unmatched bases: 8. CDR3 length: 16 amino acids. The DNA of the CDR3 is TGTGCCATCAGTGATGCGGGACAGGGGAATCGAGAGACCCAGTACTTC. Encoded protein: CAISDAGQGNRETQYF.